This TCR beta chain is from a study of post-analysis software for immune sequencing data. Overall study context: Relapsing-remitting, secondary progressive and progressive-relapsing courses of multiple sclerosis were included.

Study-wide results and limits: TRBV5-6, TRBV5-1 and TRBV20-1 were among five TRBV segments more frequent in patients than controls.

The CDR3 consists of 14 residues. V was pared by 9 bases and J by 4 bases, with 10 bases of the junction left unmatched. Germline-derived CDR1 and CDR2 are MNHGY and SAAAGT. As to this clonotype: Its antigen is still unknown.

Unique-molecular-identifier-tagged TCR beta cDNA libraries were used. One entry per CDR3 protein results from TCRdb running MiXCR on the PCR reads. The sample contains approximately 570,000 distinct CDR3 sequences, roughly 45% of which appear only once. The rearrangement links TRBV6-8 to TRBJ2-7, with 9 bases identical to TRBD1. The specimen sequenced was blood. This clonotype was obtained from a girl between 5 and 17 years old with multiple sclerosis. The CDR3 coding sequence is TGTGCCAGGACAGTGGACAGGGGAATATACGAGCAGTACTTC. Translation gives CARTVDRGIYEQYF.